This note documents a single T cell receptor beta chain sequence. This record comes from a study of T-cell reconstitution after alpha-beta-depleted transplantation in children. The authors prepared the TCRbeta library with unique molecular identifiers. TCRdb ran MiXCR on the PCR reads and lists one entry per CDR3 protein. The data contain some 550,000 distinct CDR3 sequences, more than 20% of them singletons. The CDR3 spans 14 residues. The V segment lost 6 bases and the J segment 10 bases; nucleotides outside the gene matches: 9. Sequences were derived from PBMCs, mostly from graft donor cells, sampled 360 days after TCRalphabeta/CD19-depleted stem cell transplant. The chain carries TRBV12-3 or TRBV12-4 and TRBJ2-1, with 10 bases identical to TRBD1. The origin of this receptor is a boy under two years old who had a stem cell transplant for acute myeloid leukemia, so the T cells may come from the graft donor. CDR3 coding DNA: TGTGCCAGCAGCCGGGACAGGGGATTGATCGAGCAGTTCTTC. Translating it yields CASSRDRGLIEQFF.